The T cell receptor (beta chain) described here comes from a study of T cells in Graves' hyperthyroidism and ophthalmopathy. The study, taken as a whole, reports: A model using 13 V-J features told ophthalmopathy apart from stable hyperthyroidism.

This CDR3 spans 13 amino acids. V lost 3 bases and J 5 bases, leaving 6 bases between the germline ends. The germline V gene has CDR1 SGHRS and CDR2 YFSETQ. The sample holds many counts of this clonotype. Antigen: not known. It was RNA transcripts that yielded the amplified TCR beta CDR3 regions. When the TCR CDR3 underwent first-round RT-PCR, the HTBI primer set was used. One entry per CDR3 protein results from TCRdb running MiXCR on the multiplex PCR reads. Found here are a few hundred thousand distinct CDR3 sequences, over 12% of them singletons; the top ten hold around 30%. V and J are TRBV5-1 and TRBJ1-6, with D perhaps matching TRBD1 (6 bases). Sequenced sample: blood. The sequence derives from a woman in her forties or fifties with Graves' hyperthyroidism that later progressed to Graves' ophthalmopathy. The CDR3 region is CASSSGDNSPLHF. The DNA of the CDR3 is TGCGCCAGCAGCTCAGGGGATAATTCACCCCTCCACTTT. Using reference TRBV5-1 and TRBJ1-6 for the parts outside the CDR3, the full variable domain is KAGVTQTPRYLIKTRGQQVTLSCSPISGHRSVSWYQQTPGQGLQFLFEYFSETQRNKGNFPGRFSGRQFSNSRSEMNVSTLELGDSALYLCASSSGDNSPLHFGNGTRLTVT.